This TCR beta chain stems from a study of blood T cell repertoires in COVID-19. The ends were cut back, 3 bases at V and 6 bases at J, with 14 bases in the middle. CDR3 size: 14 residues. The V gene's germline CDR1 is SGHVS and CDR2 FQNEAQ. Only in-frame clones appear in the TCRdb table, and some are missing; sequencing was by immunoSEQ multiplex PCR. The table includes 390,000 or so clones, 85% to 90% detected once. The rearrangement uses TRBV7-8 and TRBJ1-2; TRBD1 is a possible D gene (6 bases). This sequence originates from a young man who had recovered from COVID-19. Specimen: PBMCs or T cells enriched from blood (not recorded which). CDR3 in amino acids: CASSFTADRHGYTF. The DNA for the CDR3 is TGTGCCAGCAGCTTTACCGCGGACAGACATGGCTACACCTTC.